This T cell receptor beta chain was recovered during a study of blood T cell repertoires in COVID-19 (TCRdb year 2020). As for the study more broadly: The collaborator samples originated in the United States, Italy and Spain and spanned the acute and convalescent phases of COVID-19. The prospective study material was composed of cDNA or gDNA derived from T cells, B-cell-depleted T cells, or PBMCs. Deeply sampled blood TCRbeta repertoires from subjects exposed to, actively infected with, or recovered from COVID-19 were included in the dataset. The repertoires were released in a freely available public database intended as a resource for research on the immune response to SARS-CoV-2. Samples were obtained from the ongoing ImmuneRACE study (first 160 participants) and from 1,254 subjects provided by 6 global collaborators. Sample metadata almost always included a de-identified subject ID, COVID-19 status, age in years and sex. Where available, HLA class I and class II types were taken from metadata supplied by the sample provider and were not determined by assay-based typing. Broader findings and caveats from the paper: The amount of clinical and demographic metadata varied by source and participant and was provided uncurated.

Remarks on this clone: This clone's antigen is unknown. Per-base quality was not reported, and no clone a single base away is much larger than it.

TCRbeta CDR3 regions were amplified from genomic DNA using the immunoSEQ Assay, a bias-controlled multiplex PCR. Concerning the study's data processing: Within the assay, amplification of reference gene primers was used to estimate how many nucleated cells each sample contained. To quantify the absolute abundance of each unique TCRbeta CDR3 rearrangement, sequence reads were collapsed and filtered. For each sample, productive Simpson clonality was calculated as the square root of Simpson's diversity index across productive rearrangements. The source is immuneACCESS, and TCRdb retained only in-frame sequences with V and J called. Part of the clones is not carried over; for the studies checked, unresolved V genes explain less than half of this, and the remainder is unexplained. The V and J calls and clone size come from that table; D and trimming were worked out from the DNA. This sample has about 350,000 clones in its table, and less than 90% of those were observed once. More than 0.8% of the sample belongs to the ten largest clones.

Enrolling through a virtual design, the prospective study's participants ranged in age from roughly 18 to 95 years and lived across some 22 United States geographic areas. To assign participants to cohorts, the prospective study relied on clinical history that participants themselves reported in a screening survey and a study questionnaire. For ImmuneRACE Cohort 3, a participant was defined as recovered based on two consecutive negative NP/OP PCR tests, clearance by a healthcare professional, or resolution of symptoms. In the prospective study, mobile phlebotomists collected whole blood, serum and a nasopharyngeal or oropharyngeal swab from each participant. Prospective study participants could optionally give additional blood draws and questionnaires over an approximately two-month period. Blood samples from the prospective study were shipped frozen or at room temperature prior to DNA extraction.

Sequences SGHRS (CDR1) and YFSETQ (CDR2) are obtained from the germline V gene. The CDR3 measures 16 amino acids from cysteine to phenylalanine. Only the CDR3 DNA stays, 48 bases, in frame from base 1. Germline trimming amounts to 0 bases on V and 2 bases on J, with 6 as the count of junction bases outside the gene matches. This receptor was taken from a woman in her 30s who had recovered from COVID-19. Sequenced: PBMCs or T cells enriched from blood (not recorded which). In this chain, TRBV5-1 is recombined with TRBJ2-3, and 7 junctional nucleotides match TRBD2. At the DNA level, the sequence is TGCGCCAGCAGCTTGGTGGGGGGGTCCTCCACAGATACGCAGTATTTT. Its protein product is CASSLVGGSSTDTQYF.